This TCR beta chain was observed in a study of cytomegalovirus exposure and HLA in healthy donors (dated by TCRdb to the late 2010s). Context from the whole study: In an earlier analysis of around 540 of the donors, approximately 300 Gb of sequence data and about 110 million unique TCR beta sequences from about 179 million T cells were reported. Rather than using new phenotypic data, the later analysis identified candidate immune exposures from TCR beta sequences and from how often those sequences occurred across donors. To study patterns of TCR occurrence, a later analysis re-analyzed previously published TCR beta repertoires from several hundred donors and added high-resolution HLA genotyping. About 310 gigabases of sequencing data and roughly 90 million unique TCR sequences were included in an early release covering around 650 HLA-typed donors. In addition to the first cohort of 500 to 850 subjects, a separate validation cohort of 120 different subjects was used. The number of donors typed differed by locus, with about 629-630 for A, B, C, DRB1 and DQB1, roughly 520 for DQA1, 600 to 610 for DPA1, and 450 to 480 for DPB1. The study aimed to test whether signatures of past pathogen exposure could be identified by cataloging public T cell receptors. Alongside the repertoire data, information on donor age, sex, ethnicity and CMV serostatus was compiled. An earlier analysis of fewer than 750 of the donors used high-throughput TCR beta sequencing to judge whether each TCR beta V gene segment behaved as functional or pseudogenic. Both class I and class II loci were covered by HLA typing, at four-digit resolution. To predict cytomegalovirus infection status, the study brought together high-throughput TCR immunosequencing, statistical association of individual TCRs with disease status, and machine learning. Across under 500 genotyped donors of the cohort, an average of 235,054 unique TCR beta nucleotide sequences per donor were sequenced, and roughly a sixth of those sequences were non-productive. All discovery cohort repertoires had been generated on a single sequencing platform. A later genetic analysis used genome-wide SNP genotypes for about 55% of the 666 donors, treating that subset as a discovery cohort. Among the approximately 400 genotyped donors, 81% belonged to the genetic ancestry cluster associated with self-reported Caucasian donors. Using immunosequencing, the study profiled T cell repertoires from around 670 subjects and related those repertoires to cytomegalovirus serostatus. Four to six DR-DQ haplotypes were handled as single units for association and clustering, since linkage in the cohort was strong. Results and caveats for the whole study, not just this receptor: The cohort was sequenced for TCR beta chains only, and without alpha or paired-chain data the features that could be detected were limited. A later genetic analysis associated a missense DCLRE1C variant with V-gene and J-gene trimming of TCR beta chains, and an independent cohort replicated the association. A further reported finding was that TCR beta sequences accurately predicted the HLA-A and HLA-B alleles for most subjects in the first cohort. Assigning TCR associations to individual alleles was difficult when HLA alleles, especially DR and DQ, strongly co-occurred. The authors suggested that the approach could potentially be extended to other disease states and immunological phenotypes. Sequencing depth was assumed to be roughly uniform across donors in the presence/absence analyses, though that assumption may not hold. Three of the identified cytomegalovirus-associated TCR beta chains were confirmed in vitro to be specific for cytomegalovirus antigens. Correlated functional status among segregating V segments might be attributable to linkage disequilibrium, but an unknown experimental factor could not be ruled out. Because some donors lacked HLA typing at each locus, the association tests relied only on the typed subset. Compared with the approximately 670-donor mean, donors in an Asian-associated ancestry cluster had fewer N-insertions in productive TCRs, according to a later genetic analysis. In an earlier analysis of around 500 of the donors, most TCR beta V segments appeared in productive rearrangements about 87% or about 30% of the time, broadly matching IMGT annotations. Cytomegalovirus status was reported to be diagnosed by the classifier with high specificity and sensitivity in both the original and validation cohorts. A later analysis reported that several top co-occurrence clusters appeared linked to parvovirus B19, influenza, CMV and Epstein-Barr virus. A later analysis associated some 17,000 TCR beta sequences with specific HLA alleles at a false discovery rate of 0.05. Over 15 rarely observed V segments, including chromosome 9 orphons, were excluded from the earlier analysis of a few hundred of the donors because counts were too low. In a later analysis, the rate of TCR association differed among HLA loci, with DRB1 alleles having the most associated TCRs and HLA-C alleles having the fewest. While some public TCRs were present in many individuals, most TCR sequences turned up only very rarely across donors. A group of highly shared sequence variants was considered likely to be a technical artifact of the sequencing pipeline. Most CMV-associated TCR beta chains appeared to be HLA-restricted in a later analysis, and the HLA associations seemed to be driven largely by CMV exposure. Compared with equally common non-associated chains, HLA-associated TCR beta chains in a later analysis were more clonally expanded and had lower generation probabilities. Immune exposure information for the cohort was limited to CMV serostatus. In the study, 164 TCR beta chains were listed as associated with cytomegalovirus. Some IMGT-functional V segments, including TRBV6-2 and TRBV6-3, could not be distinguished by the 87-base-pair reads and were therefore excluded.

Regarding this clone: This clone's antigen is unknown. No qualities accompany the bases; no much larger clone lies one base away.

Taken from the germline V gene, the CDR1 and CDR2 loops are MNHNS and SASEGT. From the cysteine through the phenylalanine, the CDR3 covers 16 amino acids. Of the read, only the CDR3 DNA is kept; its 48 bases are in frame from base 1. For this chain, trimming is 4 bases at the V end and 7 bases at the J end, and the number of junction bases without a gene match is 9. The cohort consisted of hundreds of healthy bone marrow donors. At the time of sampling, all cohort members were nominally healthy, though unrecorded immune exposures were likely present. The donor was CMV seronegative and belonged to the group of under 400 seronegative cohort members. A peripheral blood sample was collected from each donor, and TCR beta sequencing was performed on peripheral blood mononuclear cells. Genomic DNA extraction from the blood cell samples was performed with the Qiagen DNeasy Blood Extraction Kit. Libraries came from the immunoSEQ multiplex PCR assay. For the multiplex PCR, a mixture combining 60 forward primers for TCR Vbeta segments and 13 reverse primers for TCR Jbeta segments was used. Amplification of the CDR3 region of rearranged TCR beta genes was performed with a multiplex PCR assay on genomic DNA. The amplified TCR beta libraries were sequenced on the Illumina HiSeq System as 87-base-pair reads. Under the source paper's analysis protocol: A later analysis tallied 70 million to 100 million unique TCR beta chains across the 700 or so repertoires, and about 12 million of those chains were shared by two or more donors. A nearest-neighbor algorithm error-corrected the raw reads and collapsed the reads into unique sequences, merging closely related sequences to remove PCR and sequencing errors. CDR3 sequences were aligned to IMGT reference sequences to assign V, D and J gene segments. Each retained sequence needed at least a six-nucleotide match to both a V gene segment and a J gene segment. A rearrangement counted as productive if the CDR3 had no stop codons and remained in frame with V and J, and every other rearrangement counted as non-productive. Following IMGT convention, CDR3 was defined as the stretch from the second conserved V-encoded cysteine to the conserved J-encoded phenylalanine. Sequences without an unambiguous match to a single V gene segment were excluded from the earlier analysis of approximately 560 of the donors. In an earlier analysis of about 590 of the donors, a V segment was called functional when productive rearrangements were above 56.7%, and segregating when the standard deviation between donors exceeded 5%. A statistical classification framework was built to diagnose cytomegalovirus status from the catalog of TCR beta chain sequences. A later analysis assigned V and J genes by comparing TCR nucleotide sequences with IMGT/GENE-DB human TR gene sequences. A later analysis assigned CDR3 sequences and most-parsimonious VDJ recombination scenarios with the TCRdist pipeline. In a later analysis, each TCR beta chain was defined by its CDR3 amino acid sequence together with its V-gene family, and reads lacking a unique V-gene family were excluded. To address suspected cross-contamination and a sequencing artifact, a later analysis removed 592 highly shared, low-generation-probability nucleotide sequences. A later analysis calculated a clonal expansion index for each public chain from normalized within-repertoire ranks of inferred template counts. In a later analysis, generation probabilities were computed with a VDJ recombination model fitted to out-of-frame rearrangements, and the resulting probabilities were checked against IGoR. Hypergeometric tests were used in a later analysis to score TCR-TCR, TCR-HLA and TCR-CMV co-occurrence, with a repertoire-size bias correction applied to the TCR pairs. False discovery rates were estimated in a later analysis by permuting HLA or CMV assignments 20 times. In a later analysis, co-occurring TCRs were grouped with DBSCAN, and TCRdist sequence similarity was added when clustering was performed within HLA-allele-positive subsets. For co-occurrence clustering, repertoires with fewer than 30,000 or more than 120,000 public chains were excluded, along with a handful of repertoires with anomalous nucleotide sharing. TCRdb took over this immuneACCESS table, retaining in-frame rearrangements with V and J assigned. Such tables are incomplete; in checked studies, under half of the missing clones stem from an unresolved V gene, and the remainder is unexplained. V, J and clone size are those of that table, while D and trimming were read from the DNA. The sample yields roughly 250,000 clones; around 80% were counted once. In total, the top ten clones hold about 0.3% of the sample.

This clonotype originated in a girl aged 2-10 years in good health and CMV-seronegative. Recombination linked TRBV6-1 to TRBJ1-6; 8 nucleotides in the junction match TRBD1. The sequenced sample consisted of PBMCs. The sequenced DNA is TGTGCCAGCAGTGGGAGGACAGGGAATAGGAATTCACCCCTCCACTTT. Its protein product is CASSGRTGNRNSPLHF.